This T cell receptor (beta chain) derives from a study of blood T cell repertoires in COVID-19. Turning to the study itself: Nucleic acid was either cDNA or gDNA, and it came from T cells, B-cell-depleted T cells, or PBMCs.

Authors' methods: Estimation of nucleated cell counts was performed using reference gene primer amplification. Clones were read by immunoSEQ multiplex PCR, and TCRdb kept only the in-frame ones, dropping some. The V and J calls and the clone size are those of that table, but D and trimming were determined from the DNA. The sample has about 190,000 clones, around 90% seen once. There are 15 residues in the CDR3. The germline V gene has CDR1 SGHKS and CDR2 YYEKEE (reference sequence). Trimming at V came to 3 bases and at J to 7 bases, leaving 8 bases not matched to a gene. The J gene is TRBJ1-5, the V gene TRBV5-5; 9 bases match TRBD1. The specimen was peripheral blood. The TCR sequence derives from a man aged 50 to 59 with acute or convalescent COVID-19. The chain's CDR3 is CASSSGQGIGQPQHF. CDR3 nucleotide sequence: TGTGCCAGCAGCTCGGGACAGGGTATTGGCCAGCCCCAGCATTTT.